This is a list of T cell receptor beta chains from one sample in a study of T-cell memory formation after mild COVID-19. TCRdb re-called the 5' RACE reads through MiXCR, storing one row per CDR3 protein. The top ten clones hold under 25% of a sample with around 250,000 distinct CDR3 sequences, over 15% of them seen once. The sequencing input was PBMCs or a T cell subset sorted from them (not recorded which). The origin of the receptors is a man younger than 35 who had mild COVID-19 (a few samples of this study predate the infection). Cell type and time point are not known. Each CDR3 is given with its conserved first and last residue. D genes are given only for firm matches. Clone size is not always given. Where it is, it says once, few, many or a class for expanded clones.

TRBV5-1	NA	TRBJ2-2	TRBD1	TGCGCCAGCAGCTGGACAGGTCCTAACACCGGGGAGCTGTTTTTT	CASSWTGPNTGELFF
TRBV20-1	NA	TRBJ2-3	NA	TGCAGTGCTAGAGGGCTTCTCCCCACAGATACGCAGTATTTT	CSARGLLPTDTQYF
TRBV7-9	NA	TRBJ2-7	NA	TGTGCCAGCAGCTCCCCTGAGAGGCTCTACGAGCAGTACTTC	CASSSPERLYEQYF
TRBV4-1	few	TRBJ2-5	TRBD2	TGCGCCAGCAGCCTGGGAGCGGGGGAGGGCCAAGAGACCCAGTACTTC	CASSLGAGEGQETQYF
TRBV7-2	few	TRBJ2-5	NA	TGTGCCAGCAGCCGTCTCAGGGGGGCGGAGACCCAGTACTTC	CASSRLRGAETQYF
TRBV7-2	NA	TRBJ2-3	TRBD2	TGTGCCAGCAGCTATAGCGGGAGGAGAGATACGCAGTATTTT	CASSYSGRRDTQYF
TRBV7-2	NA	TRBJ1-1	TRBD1	TGTGCCAGCACCGCCGCCGGGACAGAGAACACTGAAGCTTTCTTT	CASTAAGTENTEAFF
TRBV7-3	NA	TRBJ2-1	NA	TGTGCCAGCAGCTTAACCCTCAGCCACAATGAGCAGTTCTTC	CASSLTLSHNEQFF
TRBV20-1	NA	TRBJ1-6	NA	TGCAGTGCTAGAGAAAATCCGGGACCCACTAATTCACCCCTCCACTTT	CSARENPGPTNSPLHF
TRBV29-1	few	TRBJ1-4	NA	TGCAGCGCCAGGCGTTTATTAGATGAAAAACTGTTTTTT	CSARRLLDEKLFF
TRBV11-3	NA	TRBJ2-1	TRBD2	TGTGCCAGCAGCTTCCGGGAGGGTAATGAGCAGTTCTTC	CASSFREGNEQFF
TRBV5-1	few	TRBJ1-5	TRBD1	TGCGCCAGCAGCCCGGGACAGGGGGTTCAGCCCCAGCATTTT	CASSPGQGVQPQHF
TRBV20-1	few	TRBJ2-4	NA	TGCAGTGCTCCGAATGAACCGGACAGCCCACGGGGCAAAAACATTCAGTACTTC	CSAPNEPDSPRGKNIQYF
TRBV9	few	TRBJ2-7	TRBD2	TGTGCCAGCAGCGTAGGGGGAGGGACCGAGCAGTACTTC	CASSVGGGTEQYF
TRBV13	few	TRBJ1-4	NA	TGTGCCAGCAGCTCCAGGGACCCCGCCGTTATCGGAAAACTGTTTTTT	CASSSRDPAVIGKLFF
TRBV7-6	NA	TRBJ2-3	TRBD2	TGTGCCAGCAGATCGGGTGGCGGGGGGGGAAGAGATACGCAGTATTTT	CASRSGGGGGRDTQYF
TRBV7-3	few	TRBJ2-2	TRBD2	TGTGCCAGCAGCTCCCCGACTAGCGTAACCGGGGAGCTGTTTTTT	CASSSPTSVTGELFF
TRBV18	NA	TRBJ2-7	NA	TGTGCCAGCTCACCTCCAGTCGTCGACGAGCAGTACTTC	CASSPPVVDEQYF
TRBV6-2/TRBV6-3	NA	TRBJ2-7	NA	TGTGCCAGCAGTTACTACGAGGGAAGGGGACGGGACGAGCAGTACTTC	CASSYYEGRGRDEQYF
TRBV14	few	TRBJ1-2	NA	TGTGCCAGCAGCCAAAGCAAGAAACAGGGCTTCTATGGCTACACCTTC	CASSQSKKQGFYGYTF
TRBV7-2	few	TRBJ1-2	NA	TGTGCCAGCAGCTCTCAGACAGGCCCCTATGGCTACACCTTC	CASSSQTGPYGYTF
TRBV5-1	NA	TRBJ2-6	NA	TGCGCCAGCAGCCGAATGCAATCGGGAGACGTCCTGACTTTC	CASSRMQSGDVLTF
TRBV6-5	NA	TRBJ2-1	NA	TGTGCCAGCAGTTCCCTTCTAGCAGACAATGAGCAGTTCTTC	CASSSLLADNEQFF
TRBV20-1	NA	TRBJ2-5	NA	TGCAGTGCTAGAAGTACCCTTGGGGAAGAGACCCAGTACTTC	CSARSTLGEETQYF
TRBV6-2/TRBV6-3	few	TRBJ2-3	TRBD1	TGTGCCAGCAGGGAACTTGACAGGGCGGATACGCAGTATTTT	CASRELDRADTQYF
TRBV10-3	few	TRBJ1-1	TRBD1	TGTGCCATTAAAAGTGGGACAGTGAACACTGAAGCTTTCTTT	CAIKSGTVNTEAFF
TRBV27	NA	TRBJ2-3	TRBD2	TGTGCCACCACTCCGATTAGCGGGGGCAGAGATACGCAGTATTTT	CATTPISGGRDTQYF
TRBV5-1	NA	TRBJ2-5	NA	TGCGCCAGCAGCTTGGATATAGGGGGGCGGGAGACCCAGTACTTC	CASSLDIGGRETQYF
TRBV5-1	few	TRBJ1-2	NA	TGCGCCAGCAGCCTGCCGACGGACTATGGCTACACCTTC	CASSLPTDYGYTF
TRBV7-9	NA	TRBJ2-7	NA	TGTGCCAGCAGCTCCGCCGTGGAGCAGTACTTC	CASSSAVEQYF
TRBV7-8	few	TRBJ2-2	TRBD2	TGTGCCAGCAGCAGCCACCCCGGGACTAGCGTCAACACCGGGGAGCTGTTTTTT	CASSSHPGTSVNTGELFF
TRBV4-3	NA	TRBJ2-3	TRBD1	TGCGCCAGCAGCCACAAACCGGGACAGCATACAGATACGCAGTATTTT	CASSHKPGQHTDTQYF
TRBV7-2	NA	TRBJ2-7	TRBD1	TGTGCCAGCAGCTTAGCCGGGACAGATACCTACGAGCAGTACTTC	CASSLAGTDTYEQYF
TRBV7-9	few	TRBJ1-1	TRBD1	TGTGCCAGCAGCTTCGGACAGGAGTACACTGAAGCTTTCTTT	CASSFGQEYTEAFF
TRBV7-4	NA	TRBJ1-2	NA	TGTGCCAGCAGCTTATTGGGGGAGGGCCACTATGGCTACACCTTC	CASSLLGEGHYGYTF
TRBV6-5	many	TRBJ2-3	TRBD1	TGTGCCAGCAGTCGACTGACGACAGGGGGCCTTGATACGCAGTATTTT	CASSRLTTGGLDTQYF
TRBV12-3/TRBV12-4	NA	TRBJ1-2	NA	TGTGCCAGCAGTAAGGACCAGAACTATGGCTACACCTTC	CASSKDQNYGYTF
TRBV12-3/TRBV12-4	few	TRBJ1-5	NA	TGTGCCAGCAGTCCCCAGCAGGATCAGCCCCAGCATTTT	CASSPQQDQPQHF
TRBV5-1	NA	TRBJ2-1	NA	TGCGCCAGCAGCCACTTCGACACCAGCTCCTACAATGAGCAGTTCTTC	CASSHFDTSSYNEQFF
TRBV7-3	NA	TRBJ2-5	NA	TGTGCCAGCAGCAAAAGAGGAGGGGCGGGCCAAGAGACCCAGTACTTC	CASSKRGGAGQETQYF
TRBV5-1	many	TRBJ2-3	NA	TGCGCCAGCCCCCCCCGGGGCCCAGATACGCAGTATTTT	CASPPRGPDTQYF
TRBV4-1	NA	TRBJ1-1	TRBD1	TGCGCCAGCAGCCACGGTCAGGGGGGCCGTGAAGCTTTCTTT	CASSHGQGGREAFF
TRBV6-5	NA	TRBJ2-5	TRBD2	TGTGCCAGCAGACCTCCGGGACTAGTCAAAGAGACCCAGTACTTC	CASRPPGLVKETQYF
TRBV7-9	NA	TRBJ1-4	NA	TGTGCCAGCAGCCCCTCCCCGAGCCATCGGTTTTTT	CASSPSPSHRFF
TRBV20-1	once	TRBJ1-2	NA	TGCAGTGCTAGAAGTCGGGGAACCGATGACTATGGCTACACCTTC	CSARSRGTDDYGYTF
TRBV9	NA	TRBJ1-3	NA	TGTGCCAGCAGCGTAGGTTCGCTAGGAAACACCATATATTTT	CASSVGSLGNTIYF
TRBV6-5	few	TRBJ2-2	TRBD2	TGTGCCAGCAGCAGCCGACTAGCCGACGGGGAGCTGTTTTTT	CASSSRLADGELFF
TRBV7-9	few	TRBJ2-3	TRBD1	TGTGCCAGCAGCTCCCCGGACAGGGAACCTACGCAGTATTTT	CASSSPDREPTQYF
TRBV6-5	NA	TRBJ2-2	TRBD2	TGTGCCAGCAGTACCGGACTAGCTTTGCCCGGGGAGCTGTTTTTT	CASSTGLALPGELFF
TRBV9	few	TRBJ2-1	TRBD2	TGTGCCAGCAGCGTAGATCAGCGGGGGGGCCGTGAGCAGTTCTTC	CASSVDQRGGREQFF